Below, one T cell receptor beta chain is given with its context. Its antigen remains unidentified. The sample originates from a study of CD8+ T cells in alopecia areata. Study findings and constraints: Scalp sequencing captures resident alphabeta T cells of normal skin too. Against the mouse data, patients shared TCRs less clearly, possibly for HLA reasons.

In each case, RNA was isolated and then reverse transcribed into cDNA as the sequencing template. This table comes from immunoSEQ multiplex PCR, and its TCRdb copy is limited to in-frame clones, with some not included. Found here are some 170,000 clones, roughly 70% of them singletons; the top ten hold about 10%. It was from alopecia areata patients that lesional scalp punch biopsies and peripheral blood were collected. Germline assignment: CDR1 SSHAT and CDR2 FNYEAQ (reference sequence). J was trimmed by 5 bases and V by 1 base; bases with no gene match: 5. The CDR3 length is 16 residues. This TCR was sampled from a human donor with alopecia areata. The chain carries TRBV7-7 and TRBJ2-1; 10 nucleotides align to TRBD1. Sample: CD8+ T cells sorted from blood, taken at week 0. The CDR3 is CASSLGQGAGHNEQFF. The CDR3 DNA reads TGTGCCAGCAGCTTAGGACAGGGGGCAGGGCACAATGAGCAGTTCTTC.